This T cell receptor (beta chain) came from a study of CD8+CD57+ T cells in acquired aplastic anemia. Study findings and constraints: Patient and control CD8+ Simpson's diversity was not significantly different.

The sample holds many counts of this clonotype. As yet, its antigen is unknown. Researchers used genomic DNA as the template to profile TCR beta VDJ and CDR3. TCRdb independently ran MiXCR on the reads; one entry per CDR3 protein. Here the sample spans about 180,000 distinct CDR3 sequences, roughly 48% being singletons. The authors sequenced patients whose flow cytometry had shown CD8+CD57+ cell expansion. Severe acquired aplastic anemia was present in every patient. This CDR3 comprises 11 residues. V dropped 6 bases and J dropped 10 bases, with 12 bases sitting between them. CDR1 is DFQATT and CDR2 is SNEGSKA in the germline V gene (reference sequence).

This TCR came from a human donor with aplastic anemia. Sequenced material: sorted CD4+, CD8+, or CD8+CD57+ T cells (not recorded which) from PBMCs. The chain recombines TRBV20-1 with TRBJ1-4; D not resolved. The CDR3 is CSAPAWGKLFF. The CDR3 DNA sequence: TGCAGTGCCCCTGCTTGGGGAAAACTGTTTTTT.